This T cell receptor beta chain is from a study of blood T cell repertoires in COVID-19. As for the study in general: Nucleic acid was either cDNA or gDNA, and it came from T cells, B-cell-depleted T cells, or PBMCs.

Germline V gene lookup returns CDR1 MNHEY and CDR2 SMNVEV (reference sequence). V dropped 6 bases and J dropped 3 bases, with 21 bases sitting between them. The CDR3 is 16 residues long. In the study's own analysis: Amplified reference gene primers provided the basis for estimating nucleated cell counts. Clones were read by immunoSEQ multiplex PCR, and TCRdb kept only the in-frame ones, dropping some. V, J and clone size are those of that table, while D and trimming were read from the DNA. The sample yields 100,000 to 150,000 clones, roughly 88% seen once. The sample comprised peripheral blood. J is TRBJ2-7 and V is TRBV27; D may be TRBD2 (5 bases). This clonotype was obtained from a middle-aged man with acute or convalescent COVID-19. The CDR3 DNA reads TGTGCCAGCAGCTCCTTGATCCGAGGAGGTAACTACGAGCAGTACTTC. Its translation: CASSSLIRGGNYEQYF.